Reported below is one T cell receptor beta chain. This clonotype has just a few counts. Its antigen specificity is not known. No base quality values were provided; no much bigger clone lies one nucleotide off. The sample originates from a study of identical twins (dated by TCRdb to 2015 to 2016). Study-wide context: The study deep-sequenced TCR alpha and beta repertoires from monozygotic twins, unrelated adults of various ages and cord blood to test whether fetal clonotypes persist. To rule out contamination, the twin experiments were replicated at different times with different library preparation protocols. What the work shows at the level of the full study, not this receptor alone: Out-of-frame TCR alpha sharing in monozygotic twins was systematically underestimated by recombination models, whereas sharing between unrelated individuals was in agreement with the recombination models. Compared with coincidental sharing between unrelated individuals, an excess of low generation-probability sequences was observed among out-of-frame TCR alpha sequences shared between twins. Abundant cord blood beta clonotypes carried fewer insertions; young adult naive repertoires showed a weaker similar trend, while memory repertoires showed none. The excess sharing between twins in beta out-of-frame sequences was weaker because fewer shared sequences reduced the signal-to-noise ratio. Invariant T cells such as MAIT and iNKT could partly confound zero-insertion analyses, though diverse VJ usage argued against this for most clonotypes. Because the same donors could not be followed over many years, the conclusions depended on cross-sectional statistical analysis.

The library was made by 5' RACE. The instrument was an Illumina HiSeq 2000. A universal primer binding site was added through template switching, and the final cDNA carried a unique molecular identifier so that TCR cDNA molecules could be counted accurately. Specific primers in the conserved constant-segment region were used to synthesize first-strand cDNA for the TCR alpha and beta chains. To control for contamination, every cDNA library was double barcoded, receiving both a SMART-Mk sample barcode and Illumina barcodes. TruSeq adapter sequences and Illumina sample barcodes were added in two successive PCR steps. TCR alpha and beta cDNA libraries were sequenced on the Illumina HiSeq platform with custom primers. The paper's processing steps were these. Raw reads were processed with MiGEC to extract unique molecular identifiers, and MiXCR was used to determine CDR3 positions. For each individual, recombination models were inferred using an EM algorithm with the repgenHMM and IGoR tools. Shared clonotypes were analyzed with the tcR package in R, and sharing was normalized by the product of cloneset sizes. To study raw recombination free of thymic and clonal selection effects, out-of-frame nonproductive sequences were analyzed. TCRdb cleaned the public reads at Q25 with fastp, built clones with MiXCR and kept in-frame beta chains. One record per CDR3 amino acid sequence lists the most common genes and DNA. Clone size and V and J calls follow TCRdb, not the original study. The sample table contains 450,000 to 600,000 distinct CDR3 sequences; only one count was recorded for more than 20% of them. Of the sample, 0.48% is held by the ten largest clones.

The CDR3, cysteine through phenylalanine, is 14 amino acids long. Only the CDR3 DNA stays, 42 bases, in frame from base 1. Compared with germline, V lacks 5 bases and J lacks 7 bases; bases without a gene match: 6. Only healthy Caucasian donors were included. The twin cohort comprised three pairs of female monozygotic twins, all aged roughly 18 to 29 years. CD4+ and CD8+ T cell populations were isolated with positive isolation kits from Invitrogen. These data were also reused for a study on yellow fever vaccine responses in identical twins. Reported in the second study: According to the authors, the vaccine-induced T cell response in identical twins seemed to be partly convergent and partly specific to each individual. The study precisely tracked vaccine-responding T cell clones in identical twins.

The sequence was collected from a young woman in good health. The sequencing input was CD4+ T cells sorted from blood. The chain is assembled from TRBV12-3 or TRBV12-4 and TRBJ2-1, with 9 bases aligning to TRBD2. The nucleotides read TGTGCCAGCAGTCCCAGCGGGAGGAGGAATGAGCAGTTCTTC. This gives the protein CASSPSGRRNEQFF.